This T cell receptor (beta chain) was captured in a study of response to subunit inactivated influenza vaccine. MiXCR was run by TCRdb on the RT-PCR reads, yielding one entry per CDR3 protein. Of just under 550,000 distinct CDR3 sequences listed, around 21% are singletons. The CDR3 runs 14 residues. Trimming left V 6 bases short and J 7 bases short, with 16 bases between. CDR1 and CDR2 (germline): SNHLY, FYNNEI. These same records also appear under a second study, on T cells expressing NK-cell markers. According to that study: Libraries used 5'RACE template switching adding universal primer site and UMIs.

This chain uses TRBV2 with TRBJ2-4; D is perhaps TRBD2 (6 bases). The TCR was taken from a middle-aged man who received an inactivated influenza vaccine. The input for sequencing was CD4+ T cells sorted from PBMCs, taken roughly 12 days after vaccination. CDR3 in amino acids: CASSERSGGNIQYF. The DNA of the CDR3 is TGTGCCAGCAGCGAAAGGTCAGGAGGGAACATTCAGTACTTC.